Listed below are T cell receptor beta chains from one sample, sequenced in a study of cytomegalovirus exposure and HLA in healthy donors. Data came from immunoSEQ multiplex PCR; TCRdb stores just in-frame clones and leaves some out. The repertoire has 130,000 to 150,000 clones, approximately 80% of them found once; the top ten carry around 3.2%. Sequencing used PBMCs. The source is a female donor in good health and CMV-seronegative. Both conserved end residues are part of each CDR3. D genes are given only for firm matches. The listing skips clone size in some rows; elsewhere it reads once, few, many or a size class.

CDR3aa: CASSGDRAETQYF; CDR3nt: TGTGCCAGCAGCGGCGACAGGGCGGAGACCCAGTACTTC; v_gene: TRBV28; abundance: -; d_gene: TRBD1; j_gene: TRBJ2-5
CDR3aa: CARKKGEETQYF; CDR3nt: TGTGCCAGAAAAAAAGGAGAAGAGACCCAGTACTTC; v_gene: TRBV5-3; abundance: -; d_gene: -; j_gene: TRBJ2-5
CDR3aa: CASKPGLTRSSYNEQFF; CDR3nt: TGTGCCAGCAAACCGGGACTCACAAGAAGCTCCTACAATGAGCAGTTCTTC; v_gene: TRBV28; abundance: -; d_gene: -; j_gene: TRBJ2-1
CDR3aa: CAISGTGTDYGYTF; CDR3nt: TGTGCCATCAGCGGGACAGGGACCGACTATGGCTACACCTTC; v_gene: TRBV10-3; abundance: -; d_gene: TRBD1; j_gene: TRBJ1-2
CDR3aa: CASRVDRDAFF; CDR3nt: TGTGCCAGCAGGGTTGACAGGGATGCTTTCTTT; v_gene: TRBV2; abundance: -; d_gene: TRBD1; j_gene: TRBJ1-1
CDR3aa: CASSRGRYDYGYTF; CDR3nt: TGTGCCAGCAGCCGAGGTAGATACGACTATGGCTACACCTTC; v_gene: TRBV7-8; abundance: -; d_gene: -; j_gene: TRBJ1-2
CDR3aa: CASSLVQGAYHTGELFF; CDR3nt: TGTGCCAGCAGCCTGGTACAGGGGGCATACCATACCGGGGAGCTGTTTTTT; v_gene: TRBV5-8; abundance: -; d_gene: TRBD1; j_gene: TRBJ2-2
CDR3aa: CSVGAGGGVEQYF; CDR3nt: TGCAGCGTTGGGGCAGGGGGTGGTGTTGAGCAGTACTTC; v_gene: TRBV29-1; abundance: -; d_gene: TRBD1; j_gene: TRBJ2-7
CDR3aa: CASSTKTPGTGGYEQYF; CDR3nt: TGTGCCAGTAGTACTAAAACACCCGGGACAGGGGGGTACGAGCAGTACTTC; v_gene: TRBV19; abundance: once; d_gene: TRBD1; j_gene: TRBJ2-7
CDR3aa: CASSFTGGYTF; CDR3nt: TGTGCCAGCAGTTTCACCGGTGGCTACACCTTC; v_gene: TRBV28; abundance: -; d_gene: -; j_gene: TRBJ1-2